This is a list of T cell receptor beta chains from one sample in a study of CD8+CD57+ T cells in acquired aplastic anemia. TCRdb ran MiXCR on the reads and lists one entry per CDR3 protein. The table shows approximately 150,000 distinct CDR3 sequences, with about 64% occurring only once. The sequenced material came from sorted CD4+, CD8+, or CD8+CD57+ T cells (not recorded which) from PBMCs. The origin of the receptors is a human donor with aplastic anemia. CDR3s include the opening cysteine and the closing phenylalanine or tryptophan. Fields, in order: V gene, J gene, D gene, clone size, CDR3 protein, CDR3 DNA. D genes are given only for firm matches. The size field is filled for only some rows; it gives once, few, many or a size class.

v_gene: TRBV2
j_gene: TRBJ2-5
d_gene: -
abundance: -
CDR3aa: CASSFGQGGQETQYF
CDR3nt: TGTGCCAGCAGTTTCGGGCAGGGCGGTCAAGAGACCCAGTACTTC

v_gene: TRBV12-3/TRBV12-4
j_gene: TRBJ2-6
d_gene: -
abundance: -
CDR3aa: CASSHERISGANVLTF
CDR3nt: TGTGCCAGCAGCCATGAGAGAATCTCTGGGGCCAACGTCCTGACTTTC

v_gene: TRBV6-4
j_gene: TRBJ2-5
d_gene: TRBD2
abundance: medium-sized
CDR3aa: CASSEGSGGQETQYF
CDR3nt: TGTGCCAGCAGTGAGGGTAGCGGGGGACAAGAGACCCAGTACTTC

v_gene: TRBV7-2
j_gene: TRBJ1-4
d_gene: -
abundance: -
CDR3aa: CASSLGIYEKLFF
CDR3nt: TGTGCCAGCAGCTTAGGGATTTATGAAAAACTGTTTTTT

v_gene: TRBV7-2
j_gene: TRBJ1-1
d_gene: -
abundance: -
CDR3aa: CASSLGVHTEAFF
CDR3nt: TGTGCCAGCAGCTTAGGGGTTCACACTGAAGCTTTCTTT

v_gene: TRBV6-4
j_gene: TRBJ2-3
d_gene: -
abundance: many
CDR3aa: CASSEQISTDTQYF
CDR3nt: TGTGCCAGCAGTGAACAGATTAGCACAGATACGCAGTATTTT

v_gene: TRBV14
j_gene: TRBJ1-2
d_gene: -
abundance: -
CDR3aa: CASSQASSTNYGYTF
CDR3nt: TGTGCCAGCAGCCAGGCCTCTTCAACTAACTATGGCTACACCTTC

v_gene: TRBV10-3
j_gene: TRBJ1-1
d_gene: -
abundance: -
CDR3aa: CATAPRENSEAFF
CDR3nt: TGTGCCACCGCACCTAGGGAAAATAGTGAAGCTTTCTTT

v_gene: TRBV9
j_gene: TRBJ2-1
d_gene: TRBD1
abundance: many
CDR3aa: CASSVEGTGHNEQFF
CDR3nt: TGTGCCAGCAGCGTAGAGGGGACAGGACACAATGAGCAGTTCTTC

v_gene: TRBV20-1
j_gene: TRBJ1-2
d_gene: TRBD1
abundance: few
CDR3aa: CSARRRQGDYGYTF
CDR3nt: TGCAGTGCTAGACGAAGACAGGGAGACTATGGCTACACCTTC

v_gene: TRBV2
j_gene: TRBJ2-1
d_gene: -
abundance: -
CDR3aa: CASSGGAGDYNEQFF
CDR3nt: TGTGCCAGCAGTGGAGGGGCCGGGGACTACAATGAGCAGTTCTTC

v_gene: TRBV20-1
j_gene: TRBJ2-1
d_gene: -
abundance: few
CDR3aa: CSASQRDKYNEQFF
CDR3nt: TGCAGTGCTAGCCAACGGGACAAGTACAATGAGCAGTTCTTC

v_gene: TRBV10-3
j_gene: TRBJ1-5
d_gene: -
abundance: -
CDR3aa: CAISEGMSNQPQHF
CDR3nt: TGTGCCATCTCTGAAGGGATGAGCAATCAGCCCCAGCATTTT